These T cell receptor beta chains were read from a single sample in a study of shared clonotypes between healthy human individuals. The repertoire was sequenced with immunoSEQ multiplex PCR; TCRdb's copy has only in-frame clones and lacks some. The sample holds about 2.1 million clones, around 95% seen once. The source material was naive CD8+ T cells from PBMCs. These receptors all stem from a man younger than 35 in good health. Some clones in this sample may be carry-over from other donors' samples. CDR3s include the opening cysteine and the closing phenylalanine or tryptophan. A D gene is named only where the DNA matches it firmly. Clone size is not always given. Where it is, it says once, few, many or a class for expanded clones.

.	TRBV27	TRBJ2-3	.	CASSLFPVADTQYF	TGTGCCAGCAGTTTATTCCCTGTCGCAGATACGCAGTATTTT
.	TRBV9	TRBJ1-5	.	CASSVRSYQPQHF	TGTGCCAGCAGCGTGAGGTCGTATCAGCCCCAGCATTTT
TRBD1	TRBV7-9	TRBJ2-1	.	CASSSRQGKNGWEQFF	TGTGCCAGCAGCTCTCGACAGGGAAAGAATGGCTGGGAGCAGTTCTTC
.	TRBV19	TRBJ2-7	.	CASSMYEGPSYEQYF	TGTGCCAGTAGTATGTATGAGGGGCCCTCCTACGAGCAGTACTTC
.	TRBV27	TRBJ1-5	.	CASSAQSVVGQPQHF	TGTGCCAGCAGTGCCCAATCGGTGGTGGGGCAGCCCCAGCATTTT
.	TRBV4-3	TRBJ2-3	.	CASSQLLASPLDTQYF	TGCGCCAGCAGCCAACTACTAGCATCCCCCCTAGATACGCAGTATTTT
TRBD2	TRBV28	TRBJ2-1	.	CASTLTSGRYNEQFF	TGTGCCAGCACACTGACTAGCGGGAGATACAATGAGCAGTTCTTC
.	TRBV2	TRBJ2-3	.	CASSEGQRVTDTQYF	TGTGCCAGCAGTGAAGGACAGAGGGTCACAGATACGCAGTATTTT
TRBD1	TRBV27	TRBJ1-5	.	CASSWTGGSPQHF	TGTGCCAGCAGTTGGACAGGCGGCAGCCCCCAGCATTTT
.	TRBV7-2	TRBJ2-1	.	CASSLRPLTTLADEQFF	TGTGCCAGCAGCCTAAGGCCACTTACTACCTTAGCGGATGAGCAGTTCTTC
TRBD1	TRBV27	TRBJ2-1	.	CASSFFGTVGEQFF	TGTGCCAGCAGTTTCTTCGGGACAGTCGGAGAGCAGTTCTTC
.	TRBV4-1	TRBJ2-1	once	CASSRRGSSYNEQFF	TGCGCCAGCAGCAGAAGGGGCAGTTCCTACAATGAGCAGTTCTTC
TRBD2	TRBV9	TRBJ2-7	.	CASSPSGLAGVNEQYF	TGTGCCAGCAGTCCCTCGGGACTAGCGGGTGTCAACGAGCAGTACTTC
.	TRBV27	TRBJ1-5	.	CASSFLGARQPQHF	TGTGCCAGCAGTTTTCTTGGGGCTCGTCAGCCCCAGCATTTT
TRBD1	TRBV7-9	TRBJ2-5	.	CASSSRTGNRQETQYF	TGTGCCAGCAGCTCCCGGACAGGGAATAGGCAAGAGACCCAGTACTTC
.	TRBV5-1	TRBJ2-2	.	CASSLAQGRTGELFF	TGCGCCAGCAGCTTGGCACAGGGTCGCACCGGGGAGCTGTTTTTT
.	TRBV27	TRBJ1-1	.	CASARSGYTEAFF	TGTGCCAGCGCGCGATCAGGGTACACTGAAGCTTTCTTT
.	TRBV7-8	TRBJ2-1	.	CASSLNSIDNEQFF	TGTGCCAGCAGCTTAAACTCAATTGACAATGAGCAGTTCTTC
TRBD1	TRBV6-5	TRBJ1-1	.	CASSYEMGQQNTEAFF	TGTGCCAGCAGTTACGAGATGGGACAGCAGAACACTGAAGCTTTCTTT
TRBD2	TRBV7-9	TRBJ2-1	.	CASSPIAGGKHNEQFF	TGTGCCAGCAGCCCTATAGCGGGAGGGAAACACAATGAGCAGTTCTTC
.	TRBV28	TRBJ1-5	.	CASSFYGGESNQPQHF	TGTGCCAGCAGTTTTTACGGCGGTGAAAGCAATCAGCCCCAGCATTTT
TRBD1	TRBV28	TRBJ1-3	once	CASSLTGVGNTIYF	TGTGCCAGCAGCTTGACAGGGGTTGGAAACACCATATATTTT
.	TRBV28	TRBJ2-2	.	CASSLGRASGELFF	TGTGCCAGCAGTTTGGGCAGGGCCTCGGGGGAGCTGTTTTTT
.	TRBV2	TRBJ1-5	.	CASSRPYSNQPQHF	TGTGCCAGCAGTCGCCCCTATAGCAATCAGCCCCAGCATTTT
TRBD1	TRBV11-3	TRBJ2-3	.	CASSLRGQGSTDTQYF	TGTGCCAGCAGCCTCCGGGGACAGGGGAGCACAGATACGCAGTATTTT